These 25 T cell receptor beta chains were sequenced from one sample in a study of shared clonotypes between healthy human individuals. Repertoires were generated with immunoSEQ multiplex PCR, while TCRdb's copy carries only in-frame clones and drops some. This table holds roughly 1,100,000 clones, approximately 76% found once. Source material: memory CD4+ T cells sorted from blood. Subset reported: CD45RA-negative fraction. All receptors come from a man aged 18 to 30 in good health.

This chain connects TRBV7-8 to TRBJ2-7; 10 positions agree with TRBD2. Germline CDR1 SGHVS, CDR2 FQNEAQ. V was pared by 1 base and J by 6 bases, with 6 bases of the junction left unmatched. CDR3 length equals 15 residues. CDR3 DNA sequence: TGTGCCAGCAGCTTAGACCTAGCGGGGGTGGGCGAGCAGTACTTC. It encodes CASSLDLAGVGEQYF.

The V and J genes are TRBV5-1 and TRBJ2-7; TRBD1 might be the D (6 bases). V gave up 2 bases and J gave up 0 bases, with 12 bases separating them. Germline V gene data show CDR1 as SGHRS and CDR2 as YFSETQ. The length of the CDR3 is 15 residues. The CDR3 spells CASSFSGGHSYEQYF. CDR3 DNA: TGCGCCAGCAGCTTCTCTGGGGGCCACTCCTACGAGCAGTACTTC.

This sequence joins TRBV10-3 and TRBJ2-5; no firm D call. V dropped 0 bases and J dropped 3 bases, with 8 bases sitting between them. In germline, CDR1 is ENHRY, CDR2 SYGVKD. There are 14 residues in the CDR3. The CDR3 DNA follows: TGTGCCATCAGTGAGTCGGGCCATGAAGAGACCCAGTACTTC. Encoded protein: CAISESGHEETQYF.

The rearrangement joins TRBV5-8 to TRBJ2-6, with 7 bases matching TRBD1. The CDR3 spans 17 residues. Trimming at V came to 4 bases and at J to 0 bases, leaving 7 bases not matched to a gene. Germline lookup yields CDR1 SGHTS and CDR2 YDEGEE. CDR3: CASSLGTAFSGANVLTF. The CDR3 nucleotides read TGTGCCAGCAGCCTTGGGACAGCCTTCTCTGGGGCCAACGTCCTGACTTTC. The variable domain in full, completed from reference TRBV5-8 and TRBJ2-6, reads EAGVTQSPTHLIKTRGQQATLRCSPISGHTSVYWYQQALGLGLQFLLWYDEGEERNRGNFPPRFSGRQFPNYSSELNVNALELEDSALYLCASSLGTAFSGANVLTFGAGSRLTVL.

The chain couples TRBV6-1 to TRBJ2-7; D remains unclear. The V and J ends lost 4 bases and 4 bases respectively, with 8 bases between them. CDR3 size: 12 residues. Per the germline V gene, CDR1 is MNHNS and CDR2 is SASEGT. The CDR3 reads CASSGFKYEQYF. CDR3 DNA sequence: TGTGCCAGCAGTGGGTTTAAGTACGAGCAGTACTTC.

This chain connects TRBV14 to TRBJ2-5; D uncertain. V lost 2 bases, J lost 4 bases, and 2 bases lay in between. Germline V gene sequence: CDR1 SGHDN, CDR2 FVKESK. The CDR3 contains 11 residues. CDR3 DNA sequence: TGTGCCAGCAGCCAACGAGAGACCCAGTACTTC. Its protein is CASSQRETQYF.

The J gene is TRBJ1-5, the V gene TRBV6-1; D remains unclear. The CDR3 consists of 12 residues. V lost 0 bases and J lost 5, with 2 bases in between. Germline V lookup: CDR1 MNHNS, CDR2 SASEGT. The CDR3 region is CASSEAYQPQHF. The CDR3 DNA reads as TGTGCCAGCAGTGAAGCATATCAGCCCCAGCATTTT.

The chain is built from TRBV18 and TRBJ2-7; a possible D gene is TRBD1 (5 bases). CDR3 length equals 17 residues. Looked up from germline, CDR1 is KGHSH and CDR2 is LQKENI. The V and J ends lost 0 bases and 2 bases respectively, with 17 bases between them. The CDR3 DNA sequence: TGTGCCAGCTCACCACCTATTTTGAGCAGGGCCCCCTACGAGCAGTACTTC. Residues: CASSPPILSRAPYEQYF. The full variable domain, in which reference TRBV18 and TRBJ2-7 provide the parts outside the CDR3, is NAGVMQNPRHLVRRRGQEARLRCSPMKGHSHVYWYRQLPEEGLKFMVYLQKENIIDESGMPKERFSAEFPKEGPSILRIQQVVRGDSAAYFCASSPPILSRAPYEQYFGPGTRLTVT.

The J gene is TRBJ1-1, the V gene TRBV2, with D possibly TRBD1 on 6 matching bases. Deletions cut 2 bases from V and 1 base from J, with 8 bases between. Germline-derived CDR1 and CDR2 are SNHLY and FYNNEI. The CDR3 extends over 14 amino acids. The CDR3 bases are TGTGCCAGCAGTGAACGACAGGCGAACACTGAAGCTTTCTTT. This codes for CASSERQANTEAFF.

The chain is built from TRBV21-1 and TRBJ2-1; the D segment call TRBD2 is taken from the table without a DNA check. TRBV21-1 is a pseudogene locus. This CDR3 comprises 16 residues. CDR3 in DNA: TGTGCCAGCAGTCTTCGTCCTACGCCTAGTTTCTATGAGCAGTTCTTC. It is translated as CASSLRPTPSFYEQFF.

This clone was recorded once. V usage is TRBV10-3 and J usage is TRBJ1-3; possible D gene TRBD1, 5 bases. The V and J ends lost 7 bases and 1 base respectively, with 11 bases between them. There are 14 residues in the CDR3. Germline lookup yields CDR1 ENHRY and CDR2 SYGVKD. CDR3 amino acids: CAITQGRSGNTIYF. The CDR3 nucleotides are TGTGCCATCACTCAGGGTAGATCTGGAAACACCATATATTTT.

The chain uses TRBV12-5 and TRBJ2-1; possibly TRBD2 for D (6 bases). CDR3 size: 14 residues. Per the germline V gene, CDR1 is LGHNT and CDR2 is FRNRAP. The ends were cut back, 6 bases at V and 1 base at J, with 10 bases in the middle. CDR3 coding DNA: TGTGCTAGTGGCCCGGGAGTATCCTACAATGAGCAGTTCTTC. It encodes CASGPGVSYNEQFF.

The rearrangement uses TRBV10-3 and TRBJ2-7, with D possibly called TRBD1 or TRBD2 (5 bases each). This CDR3 has 12 amino acids. Trimming left V 11 bases short and J 4 bases short, with 15 bases between. CDR1 and CDR2 from the germline V gene are ENHRY and SYGVKD. For the CDR3, the DNA is TGTGCCTCCCGGCAGGGAGAATACGAGCAGTACTTC. This sequence encodes CASRQGEYEQYF.

In this sample, this clone turned up a few times. This rearrangement joins TRBV2 to TRBJ2-5; possible D gene TRBD1, 6 bases. Germline CDR1 reads SNHLY; CDR2 reads FYNNEI. Trimming removed 5 bases from V and 5 bases from J, with 15 bases in between. This CDR3 is built from 14 residues. The CDR3 DNA reads TGTGCCAGCAGTAATACAGGGCTGAGTGAGACCCAGTACTTC. As protein: CASSNTGLSETQYF. The full variable domain, its missing parts supplied by reference TRBV2 and TRBJ2-5, is EPEVTQTPSHQVTQMGQEVILRCVPISNHLYFYWYRQILGQKVEFLVSFYNNEISEKSEIFDDQFSVERPDGSNFTLKIRSTKLEDSAMYFCASSNTGLSETQYFGPGTRLLVL.

The rearrangement joins TRBV5-1 to TRBJ2-5, with D maybe TRBD2 (5 bases). Between the trimmed V and J ends, which lost 2 bases and 5 bases, there was a span of 16 bases. Germline V gene lookup returns CDR1 SGHRS and CDR2 YFSETQ. CDR3 length equals 15 residues. The CDR3 spells CASSFSGGPSETQYF. The CDR3 nucleotides are TGCGCCAGCAGCTTCTCAGGCGGGCCTTCGGAGACCCAGTACTTC.

The rearrangement links TRBV6-1 to TRBJ1-3; D is undetermined. The germline gives CDR1 MNHNS, CDR2 SASEGT. The CDR3 is made up of 12 amino acids. V lost 7 bases, J lost 2 bases, and 6 bases lay in between. In DNA, the CDR3 is TGTGCCAGCAAAAGGGCTGGAAACACCATATATTTT. Amino acids: CASKRAGNTIYF.

Concerning this clone itself: This sequence is one base from a far larger clone and is likely a read error. In the same sample, other DNA sequences code for this CDR3. V usage is TRBV4-1 and J usage is TRBJ2-3; TRBD2 aligns across 7 bases. CDR1 and CDR2 (germline): MGHRA, YSYEKL. J gave up 1 base and V 1 base, and 2 bases lay outside the gene matches. The CDR3 is 15 amino acids. Written as DNA, the CDR3 is TGCGCCAGCAGCCAAGGGCTAGCGGGCACAGATACGCAGTATTTT. Amino acid sequence: CASSQGLAGTDTQYF.

The chain employs TRBV7-3 and TRBJ1-1; no definite D call. Trimming stripped 5 bases from V and 1 base from J, with 8 bases between. The CDR3 extends over 13 amino acids. The germline CDR1 and CDR2 sequences are SGHTA and FQGTGA. The CDR3, as DNA: TGTGCCAGCAGCGGAAAGAGGAACACTGAAGCTTTCTTT. It specifies CASSGKRNTEAFF.

This clone was detected only a few times. V gene TRBV5-5 combines with J gene TRBJ1-5; D gene uncertain. CDR3 length equals 15 residues. The germline V gene has CDR1 SGHKS and CDR2 YYEKEE (reference sequence). Trimming took 6 bases from V and 6 from J, leaving 19 bases between them. CDR3 protein: CASTASLGSRQPQHF. The CDR3 region has the DNA TGTGCCAGCACCGCAAGCCTGGGTTCACGTCAGCCCCAGCATTTT.

V gene TRBV5-4 combines with J gene TRBJ2-4; tentatively, D is TRBD2 (5 bases). This CDR3 is built from 16 residues. V lost 1 base to trimming and J lost 0 bases, with 11 bases between them. Germline loops: CDR1 SGHNT, CDR2 YYREEE (reference sequence). CDR3 residues: CASSLWGVEAKNIQYF. As DNA, the CDR3 is TGTGCCAGCAGCTTGTGGGGAGTCGAAGCCAAAAACATTCAGTACTTC. Looking up the rest from reference TRBV5-4 and TRBJ2-4 gives the full variable domain: ETGVTQSPTHLIKTRGQQVTLRCSSQSGHNTVSWYQQALGQGPQFIFQYYREEENGRGNFPPRFSGLQFPNYSSELNVNALELDDSALYLCASSLWGVEAKNIQYFGAGTRLSVL.

There are a few counts of this clone. The rearrangement uses TRBV2 and TRBJ2-1, with D uncertain. Trimming stripped 7 bases from V and 7 bases from J, with 11 bases between. The V gene's germline CDR1 is SNHLY and CDR2 FYNNEI. The CDR3 has 12 amino acids. The CDR3: CASNARPNEQFF. The CDR3 nucleotides read TGTGCCAGCAACGCTCGGCCGAATGAGCAGTTCTTC.

The chain recombines TRBV4-2 with TRBJ2-2; 7 nucleotides match TRBD1. Trimming at V came to 4 bases and at J to 5 bases, leaving 16 bases not matched to a gene. CDR1 and CDR2 (germline): LGHNA, YNFKEQ. This CDR3 comprises 18 residues. Here the CDR3 reads CASSPTTGTAEKTGELFF. The CDR3 bases are TGTGCCAGCAGCCCTACTACCGGGACAGCCGAAAAAACCGGGGAGCTGTTTTTT.

The table lists this clone with a count of one. The chain links TRBV5-1 to TRBJ1-1; TRBD1 agrees at 7 bases. Germline V CDR1 and CDR2: SGHRS, YFSETQ. The CDR3 is 18 residues long. The V segment lost 0 bases and the J segment 3 bases; nucleotides outside the gene matches: 14. CDR3 coding DNA: TGCGCCAGCAGCTTGGCCCGGACAGGACTTCCCCGGGACACTGAAGCTTTCTTT. It yields the protein CASSLARTGLPRDTEAFF.

The chain combines TRBV28 with TRBJ1-4; 9 positions agree with TRBD1. After removal of 11 bases from V and 5 bases from J, the junction contained 3 bases not matched to a gene. This CDR3 spans 12 amino acids. The germline V gene encodes CDR1 MDHEN and CDR2 SYDVKM. In DNA form, the CDR3 reads TGTGCCGTCGGGACAGGGAATGAAAAACTGTTTTTT. Residues: CAVGTGNEKLFF.

The chain uses TRBV10-2 and TRBJ2-7; 9 positions agree with TRBD2. V shed 7 bases and J 7 bases; nucleotides not matched to a gene: 11. The CDR3 has 14 residues. Germline CDR1 and CDR2: WSHSY and SAAADI. The CDR3 spells CASIGRGGQREQYF. For the CDR3, the DNA is TGCGCCAGCATCGGGCGGGGGGGCCAAAGAGAGCAGTACTTC.